This TCR beta chain was captured by sequencing in a study of cytomegalovirus exposure and HLA in healthy donors (dated by TCRdb to about 2017). For the wider study: An earlier analysis of more than 550 of the donors reported 276 Gb of sequence data and 95 million to 140 million unique TCR beta sequences obtained from 180 million or so T cells. An early release covering 500 to 750 HLA-typed donors comprised 250 to 350 gigabases of sequencing data and about 90 million unique TCR sequences. The genetic ancestry cluster associated with self-reported Caucasian donors included 80% to 90% of the approximately 430 genotyped donors. The study aimed to test whether signatures of past pathogen exposure could be identified by cataloging public T cell receptors. The T cell repertoires of 666 subjects were profiled by immunosequencing and related to cytomegalovirus serostatus. Along with the roughly 700-subject first cohort, a separate validation cohort of over 90 different subjects was used. High-throughput TCR immunosequencing, statistical association of individual TCRs with disease status, and machine learning were combined to predict cytomegalovirus infection status. A later analysis re-analyzed previously published TCR beta repertoires from approximately 700 donors and added high-resolution HLA genotyping to study TCR occurrence patterns. Rather than drawing on any new phenotypic data, the later analysis identified candidate immune exposures from TCR beta sequences and the way those sequences occurred across donors. In an earlier analysis of around 540 of the donors, high-throughput TCR beta sequencing was used to judge whether each TCR beta V gene segment behaved as functional or pseudogenic. Alongside the repertoire data, information on donor age, sex, ethnicity and CMV serostatus was compiled. A later genetic analysis took genome-wide SNP genotypes for about 55% of the roughly 670 donors and used that subset as a discovery cohort. Every discovery cohort repertoire had been produced on one sequencing platform. HLA typing covered class I and class II loci at four-digit resolution. The number of typed donors differed by locus: about 620-630 for A, B, C, DRB1 and DQB1; 500 to 550 for DQA1; fewer than 610 for DPA1; and approximately 450 for DPB1. About five DR-DQ haplotypes were handled as single units for association and clustering because linkage in the cohort was strong. On average, about 240,000 unique TCR beta nucleotide sequences were sequenced per donor among fewer than 500 genotyped donors of the cohort, with about 17% of those sequences being non-productive. The paper's findings and limits, for the study overall: Cytomegalovirus status was reported to be diagnosed by the classifier with high specificity and sensitivity in both the original and validation cohorts. The authors suggested that the approach could potentially be extended to other disease states and immunological phenotypes. A later genetic analysis reported fewer N-insertions in productive TCRs among donors in an Asian-associated ancestry cluster than the roughly 620-donor mean. An association between a missense DCLRE1C variant and V-gene and J-gene trimming of TCR beta chains was found in a later genetic analysis and replicated in an independent cohort. Several of the top co-occurrence clusters appeared to be linked to parvovirus B19, influenza, CMV and Epstein-Barr virus, according to a later analysis. A further reported finding was that TCR beta sequences accurately predicted the HLA-A and HLA-B alleles for most subjects in the first cohort. Most TCR sequences were observed very rarely across donors, whereas some public TCRs were present in many individuals. Roughly uniform sequencing depth across donors was assumed in presence/absence analyses, although this assumption may not hold. Some IMGT-functional V segments, including TRBV6-2 and TRBV6-3, could not be distinguished by the 87-base-pair reads and were therefore excluded. Correlated functional status among segregating V segments might be attributable to linkage disequilibrium, but an unknown experimental factor could not be ruled out. Immune exposure information for the cohort was limited to CMV serostatus. Because counts were too low, around 17 rarely observed V segments, including chromosome 9 orphons, were left out of the earlier analysis of a few hundred of the donors. Assigning TCR associations to individual alleles was difficult when HLA alleles, especially DR and DQ, strongly co-occurred. Three of the identified cytomegalovirus-associated TCR beta chains were confirmed in vitro to be specific for cytomegalovirus antigens. A group of highly shared sequence variants was considered likely to be a technical artifact of the sequencing pipeline. A later analysis found that most CMV-associated TCR beta chains appeared HLA-restricted, with HLA associations seemingly driven largely by CMV exposure. In this cohort, only TCR beta chains were sequenced, and detectable features were limited by the absence of alpha or paired-chain data. In an earlier analysis of under 600 of the donors, most TCR beta V segments were observed in productive rearrangements about 90% or about 30% of the time, broadly matching IMGT annotations. A later analysis found that TCR association rates varied across HLA loci, with DRB1 alleles showing the most associated TCRs and HLA-C alleles the fewest. Because HLA typing was missing for some donors at each locus, association tests included only the typed subset. A total of roughly 160 TCR beta chains were listed by the study as associated with cytomegalovirus. At a false discovery rate of 0.05, a later analysis linked approximately 18,000 TCR beta sequences to specific HLA alleles. In a later analysis, HLA-associated TCR beta chains showed more clonal expansion and lower generation probabilities than non-associated chains that were equally common.

Between the V and J ends, shortened by 6 bases and 7 bases respectively, the junction contains 11 bases. Taken from cysteine to phenylalanine, the CDR3 has 13 residues. The read is trimmed to its CDR3 DNA, 39 bases read in frame from base 1. The germline V gene encodes CDR1 SGHKS and CDR2 YYEKEE (reference sequence). In the case of this clone: The antigen it recognizes is unknown. No quality values exist for individual bases; no much larger clone is one base distant.

The cohort comprised fewer than 750 healthy bone marrow donors. All cohort members were sampled while nominally healthy, although unrecorded immune exposures were likely present. The donor was CMV seropositive and belonged to the group of some 290 seropositive cohort members. A peripheral blood sample was provided by each donor, and peripheral blood mononuclear cells were used for TCR beta sequencing. Genomic DNA extraction from the blood cell samples was performed with the Qiagen DNeasy Blood Extraction Kit. Receptors were amplified or captured by the immunoSEQ multiplex PCR assay. A mixture of 60 forward primers for TCR Vbeta segments and 13 reverse primers for TCR Jbeta segments was used in the multiplex PCR. A multiplex PCR assay on genomic DNA amplified the CDR3 region of rearranged TCR beta genes. On the Illumina HiSeq System, the amplified TCR beta libraries were sequenced as 87-base-pair reads. Per the original workflow: A later analysis counted 65 million to 90 million unique TCR beta chains across the 700 or so repertoires, and around 9.9 million of these chains were shared by at least two donors. Raw reads were error-corrected and collapsed into unique sequences with a nearest-neighbor algorithm that merged closely related sequences to remove PCR and sequencing errors. Alignment of CDR3 sequences to IMGT reference sequences was used to assign V, D and J gene segments. For a sequence to be retained, at least a six-nucleotide match to both a V gene segment and a J gene segment was required. Rearrangements were called productive when the CDR3 lacked stop codons and stayed in frame with V and J; all others were non-productive. Following IMGT convention, CDR3 was defined as the stretch from the second conserved V-encoded cysteine up to the conserved J-encoded phenylalanine. Sequences without an unambiguous match to a single V gene segment were excluded from the earlier analysis of about 600 of the donors. In an earlier analysis of approximately 590 of the donors, a V segment was called functional when productive rearrangements were above 56.7%, and segregating when the standard deviation between donors exceeded 5%. To diagnose cytomegalovirus status from the catalog of TCR beta chain sequences, a statistical classification framework was built. A later analysis assigned V and J genes by comparing TCR nucleotide sequences with IMGT/GENE-DB human TR gene sequences. Using the TCRdist pipeline, a later analysis assigned CDR3 sequences along with most-parsimonious VDJ recombination scenarios. In a later analysis, each TCR beta chain was defined by its CDR3 amino acid sequence together with its V-gene family, and reads without a unique V-gene family were excluded. As a way to deal with suspected cross-contamination and a sequencing artifact, a later analysis dropped nearly 600 nucleotide sequences that were highly shared and had low generation probability. A later analysis calculated a clonal expansion index for each public chain from normalized within-repertoire ranks of inferred template counts. In a later analysis, generation probabilities were computed with a VDJ recombination model fitted to out-of-frame rearrangements, and the resulting probabilities were checked against IGoR. A later analysis scored TCR-TCR, TCR-HLA and TCR-CMV co-occurrence with hypergeometric tests, applying a repertoire-size bias correction to TCR pairs. In a later analysis, false discovery rates were estimated by permuting HLA or CMV assignments 20 times. A later analysis grouped co-occurring TCRs with DBSCAN, adding TCRdist sequence similarity when clustering within HLA-allele-positive subsets. Repertoires with fewer than 30,000 or more than 120,000 public chains were left out of co-occurrence clustering, as were a handful of repertoires with anomalous nucleotide sharing. TCRdb limited this immuneACCESS table to in-frame rearrangements with V and J called. A share of clones is missing; checked studies link under half to unresolved V genes, and the rest is unexplained. V and J calls and clone size are as listed in that table; D and trimming were resolved from the DNA. The sample yields some 80,000 clones; around 62% were counted once. 3.5% to 4.5% of the sample goes to the ten largest clones.

The TCR sequence derives from a male donor in good health and CMV-seropositive. The sample consisted of PBMCs. The V and J segments used are TRBV5-5 and TRBJ1-6; the D region possibly corresponds to TRBD1 (5 bases align). The nucleotide sequence reads TGTGCCAGCAACCGGGGGGTGAATTCACCCCTCCACTTT. Translated, this is CASNRGVNSPLHF.